The clone carrying this T cell receptor (beta chain) came up many times. This entry is derived from a study of breast tumors, draining lymph nodes, adjacent tissues. In TCRdb, the multiplex PCR reads were re-called with MiXCR into one record per CDR3 protein. The data contain about 31,000 distinct CDR3 sequences, 63% of them seen just once; the ten biggest clones take up about 18%. Source material: breast tumor tissue. The sequence derives from a female donor with breast cancer. Some clones in this sample may be carry-over from other donors' samples.

The CDR3 DNA reads TGTGCCAGCAACTCAATAGGAACCCAGTACTTC. Protein: CASNSIGTQYF. The rearrangement uses TRBV6-2 or TRBV6-3 and TRBJ2-5; D is unresolved. Per the germline V gene, CDR1 is MNHEY and CDR2 is SVGEGT. Trimming cost V 7 bases and J 8 bases, with 11 bases left between them. This CDR3 contains 11 residues.